Presented here are 10 T cell receptor beta chains from one specimen sequenced in a study of naive and memory T cell subsets. The beta constant-region primer was an equimolar mix of two oligonucleotides covering TRBC1 and TRBC2. Each CDR3 protein is one row after TCRdb ran MiXCR on the UMI-ligation and nested PCR reads. This repertoire shows tens of thousands of distinct CDR3 sequences, 13% found once; its top ten account for approximately 0.93%. The specimen was central memory CD4+ T cells from blood. The receptors stem from a human donor in good health.

The chain is built from TRBV7-8 and TRBJ2-7, with D unresolved. The CDR3 covers 13 residues. From germline, CDR1 is SGHVS and CDR2 FQNEAQ. Deletions cut 2 bases from V and 3 bases from J, with 8 bases between. The CDR3 region is CASSLIRNYEQYF. The CDR3, as DNA: TGTGCCAGCAGCTTAATTCGGAACTACGAGCAGTACTTC.

This clonotype was observed at least ten times. The CDR3 region is CASSFSDREKETQYF. The DNA of the CDR3 is TGTGCCAGCAGTTTTAGTGACAGGGAGAAGGAGACCCAGTACTTC. The chain has TRBV12-3 or TRBV12-4 and TRBJ2-5, with 7 positions matching TRBD1. Trimming took 3 bases from V and 5 from J; bases not matched to a gene: 9. The CDR3 consists of 15 residues.

The chain couples TRBV7-2 to TRBJ2-1; TRBD2 might be the D (5 bases). Germline CDR1 is SGHTA and CDR2 is FQGNSA. V shed 1 base and J shed 7 bases, with 11 bases lying between them. The CDR3 loop spans 14 amino acids. The CDR3: CASSLEVGNNEQFF. CDR3 coding DNA: TGTGCCAGCAGCTTAGAGGTCGGGAATAATGAGCAGTTCTTC. The full variable domain, rest sourced from reference TRBV7-2 and TRBJ2-1, is GAGVSQSPSNKVTEKGKDVELRCDPISGHTALYWYRQSLGQGLEFLIYFQGNSAPDKSGLPSDRFSAERTGGSVSTLTIQRTQQEDSAVYLCASSLEVGNNEQFFGPGTRLTVL.

The chain joins TRBV29-1 to TRBJ2-1; 9 bases map to TRBD2. CDR1 is SQVTM, CDR2 ANQGSEA, per germline. The CDR3 is 13 amino acids. Trimming cost V 6 bases and J 8 bases; bases outside gene matches: 8. The CDR3 loop reads CSVLPLAGDEQFF. CDR3 nucleotides: TGCAGCGTCTTACCACTAGCGGGTGATGAGCAGTTCTTC.

The CDR3 loop is CASSYSGTVQGGEQFF. Here the CDR3 DNA reads TGTGCCAGCAGTTACTCGGGGACAGTCCAAGGGGGTGAGCAGTTCTTC. The V gene is TRBV6-6, the J gene TRBJ2-1, with 7 nucleotides matching TRBD1. With V trimmed by 0 bases and J by 9 bases, 11 bases remained unmatched. CDR1 is MNHNY and CDR2 is SVGAGI in the germline V gene (reference sequence). The CDR3 is 16 residues long.

The gene calls are TRBV7-3 and TRBJ2-7; 13 bases map to TRBD2. There are 17 residues in the CDR3. Trimming cost V 5 bases and J 6 bases; bases outside gene matches: 13. Germline V lookup: CDR1 SGHTA, CDR2 FQGTGA. The CDR3 nucleotides are TGTGCCAGCAGCCACTGGACTAGCGGGAGCGGACGAGTCGAGCAGTACTTC. Protein product: CASSHWTSGSGRVEQYF.

This clonotype was seen many times. V is TRBV3-1 and J is TRBJ2-5; D remains unclear. V was pared by 2 bases and J by 4 bases, with 8 bases between. The CDR3 covers 13 residues. Germline assignment: CDR1 LGHDT and CDR2 YNNKEL (reference sequence). CDR3 nucleotide sequence: TGTGCCAGCAGCCAAATGGTGGCAGAGACCCAGTACTTC. Residues: CASSQMVAETQYF.

This clonotype was detected a few times. The chain employs TRBV29-1 and TRBJ2-1; 9 nucleotides line up with TRBD2. Per germline, CDR1 SQVTM and CDR2 ANQGSEA. There are 15 residues in the CDR3. The V gene end was trimmed by 7 bases and the J gene end by 9 bases; junction bases not matched to a gene: 16. The DNA for the CDR3 is TGCAGCGCCGGGGGACGAGCTGGGACTAGCAGTGAGCAGTTCTTC. As protein: CSAGGRAGTSSEQFF.

In this sample, this clonotype turned up a few times. This chain connects TRBV19 to TRBJ1-2; D is unclear. CDR1 is LNHDA and CDR2 is SQIVND in the germline V gene (reference sequence). This CDR3 has 14 residues. With 3 bases removed from V and 5 bases from J, the gap between germline ends came to 13 bases. DNA of the CDR3: TGTGCCAGTAGTATCAGCCCGGCGGAGTATGGCTACACCTTC. This translates into CASSISPAEYGYTF.

The gene calls are TRBV28 and TRBJ1-5; D uncertain. This CDR3 comprises 15 residues. Trimming cost V 7 bases and J 0 bases, with 13 bases left between them. The V gene's germline CDR1 is MDHEN and CDR2 SYDVKM. CDR3 region: CASNEGEFSNQPQHF. Written as DNA, the CDR3 is TGTGCCAGCAATGAGGGAGAATTTAGCAATCAGCCCCAGCATTTT.